The clone carrying this TCR beta chain was seen more than once but under ten times. Indicated treatment: randomized to nivolumab then ipilimumab (arm A) or the reverse (arm B). No patient had prior DNA-damaging chemotherapy. Live CD3+CD8+ CD19− CD56− cells were sorted from PBMCs. Assay: immunoSEQ multiplex PCR; the TCRdb copy retains only in-frame clones and omits some. Here the sample spans 13,000 or so clones, around two thirds being singletons. This entry belongs to a study of sequential checkpoint blockade in melanoma. V shed 4 bases and J 4 bases; nucleotides not matched to a gene: 6. The CDR3 covers 15 residues. Germline CDR1 is SGHNT and CDR2 is YYREEE (reference sequence).

The clonotype originates from a human donor with melanoma. This rearrangement joins TRBV5-4 to TRBJ1-2; the match to TRBD1 covers 11 bases. The sequencing used CD8+ T cells sorted from blood (inferred from file names), collected from a patient given nivolumab and ipilimumab in sequence. The CDR3 region is CASSLRTGGTYGYTF. The DNA of the CDR3 is TGTGCCAGCAGCCTACGGACAGGGGGCACCTATGGCTACACCTTC.